The entry below gives a single T cell receptor (beta chain) sequence along with its context. CDR1 is SGHRS and CDR2 is YFSETQ in the germline V gene. V shed 2 bases and J 3 bases; nucleotides not matched to a gene: 1. The CDR3 length is 14 residues. This entry comes from a study of T cell responses to AZD1222 COVID-19 vaccine. The protocol was immunoSEQ multiplex PCR, while the TCRdb copy is restricted to in-frame clones and leaves out a portion. The sample has under 200,000 clones; roughly 90% are singletons. The sequences come from peripheral blood, collected on day 0 of AZD1222 vaccination. V and J are TRBV5-1 and TRBJ1-3; 8 nucleotides align to TRBD1. The sequence derives from an adult in good health. The CDR3, as DNA: TGCGCCAGCAGCTTTACAGGGGGTGGAAACACCATATATTTT. The encoded protein is CASSFTGGGNTIYF.